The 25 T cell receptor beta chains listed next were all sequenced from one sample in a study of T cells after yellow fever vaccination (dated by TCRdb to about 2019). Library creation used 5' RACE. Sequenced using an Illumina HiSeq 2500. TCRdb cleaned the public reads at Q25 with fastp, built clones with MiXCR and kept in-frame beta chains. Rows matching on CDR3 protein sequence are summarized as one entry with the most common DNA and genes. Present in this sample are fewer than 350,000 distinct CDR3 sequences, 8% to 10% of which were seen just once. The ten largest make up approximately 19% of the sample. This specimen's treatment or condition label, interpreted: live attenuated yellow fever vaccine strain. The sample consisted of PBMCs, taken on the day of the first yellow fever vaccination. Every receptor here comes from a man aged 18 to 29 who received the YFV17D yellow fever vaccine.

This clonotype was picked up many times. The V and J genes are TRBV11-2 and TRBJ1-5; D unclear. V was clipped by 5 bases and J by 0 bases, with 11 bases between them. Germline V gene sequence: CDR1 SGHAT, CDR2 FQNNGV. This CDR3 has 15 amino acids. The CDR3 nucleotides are TGTGCCAGCAGCAGCGGGTCCCATAGCAATCAGCCCCAGCATTTT. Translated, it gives CASSSGSHSNQPQHF. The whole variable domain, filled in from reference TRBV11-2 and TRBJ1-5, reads EAGVAQSPRYKIIEKRQSVAFWCNPISGHATLYWYQQILGQGPKLLIQFQNNGVVDDSQLPKDRFSAERLKGVDSTLKIQPAKLEDSAVYLCASSSGSHSNQPQHFGDGTRLSIL.

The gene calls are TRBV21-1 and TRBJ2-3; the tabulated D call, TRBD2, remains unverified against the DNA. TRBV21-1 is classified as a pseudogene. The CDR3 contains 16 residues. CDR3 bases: TGTGCCAGCAGCAATATATTAGGGACTGTGACAGATACGCAGTATTTT. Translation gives CASSNILGTVTDTQYF.

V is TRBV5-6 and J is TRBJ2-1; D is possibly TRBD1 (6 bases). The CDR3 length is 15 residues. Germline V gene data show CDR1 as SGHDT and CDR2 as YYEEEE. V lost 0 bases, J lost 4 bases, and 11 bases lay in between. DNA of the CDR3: TGTGCCAGCAGCTTGGTAGACAGGCCTTACAATGAGCAGTTCTTC. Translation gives CASSLVDRPYNEQFF.

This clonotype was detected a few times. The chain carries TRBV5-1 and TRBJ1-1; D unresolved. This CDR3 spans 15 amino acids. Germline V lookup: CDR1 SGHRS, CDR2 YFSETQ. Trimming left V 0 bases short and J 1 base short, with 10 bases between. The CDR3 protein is CASSLAGRPNTEAFF. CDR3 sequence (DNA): TGCGCCAGCAGCTTGGCAGGCCGCCCGAACACTGAAGCTTTCTTT.

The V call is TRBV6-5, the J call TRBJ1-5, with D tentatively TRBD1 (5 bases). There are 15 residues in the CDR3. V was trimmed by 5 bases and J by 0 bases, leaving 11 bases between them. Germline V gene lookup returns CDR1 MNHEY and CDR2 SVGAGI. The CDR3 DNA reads TGTGCCAGCAGTACTTACAGGAGTAGCAATCAGCCCCAGCATTTT. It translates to CASSTYRSSNQPQHF.

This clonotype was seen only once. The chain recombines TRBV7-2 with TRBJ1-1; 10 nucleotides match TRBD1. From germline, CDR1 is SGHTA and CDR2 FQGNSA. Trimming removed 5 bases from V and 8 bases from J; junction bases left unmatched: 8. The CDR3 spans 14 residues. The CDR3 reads CASSPTGGMLEAFF. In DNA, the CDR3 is TGTGCCAGCAGCCCGACAGGGGGCATGTTAGAAGCTTTCTTT.

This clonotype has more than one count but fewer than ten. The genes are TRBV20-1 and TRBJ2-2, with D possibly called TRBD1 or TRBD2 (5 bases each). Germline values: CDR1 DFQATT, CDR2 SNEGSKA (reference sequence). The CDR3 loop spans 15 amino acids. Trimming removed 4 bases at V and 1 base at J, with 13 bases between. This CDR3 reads CSATGWGRNTGELFF. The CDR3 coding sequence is TGCAGTGCTACAGGGTGGGGACGGAACACCGGGGAGCTGTTTTTT.

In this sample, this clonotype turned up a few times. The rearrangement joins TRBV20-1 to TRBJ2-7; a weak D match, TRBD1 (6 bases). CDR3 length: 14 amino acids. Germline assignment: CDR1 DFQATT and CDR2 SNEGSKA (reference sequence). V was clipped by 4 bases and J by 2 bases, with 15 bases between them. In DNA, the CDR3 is TGCAGTGCTACCGGGACATATAATACCTACGAGCAGTACGTC. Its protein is CSATGTYNTYEQYV.

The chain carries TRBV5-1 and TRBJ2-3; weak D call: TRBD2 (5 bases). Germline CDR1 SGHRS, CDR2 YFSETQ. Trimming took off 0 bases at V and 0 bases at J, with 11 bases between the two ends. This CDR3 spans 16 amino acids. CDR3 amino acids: CASSLAGETSTDTQYF. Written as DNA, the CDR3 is TGCGCCAGCAGCTTGGCCGGGGAAACTAGCACAGATACGCAGTATTTT.

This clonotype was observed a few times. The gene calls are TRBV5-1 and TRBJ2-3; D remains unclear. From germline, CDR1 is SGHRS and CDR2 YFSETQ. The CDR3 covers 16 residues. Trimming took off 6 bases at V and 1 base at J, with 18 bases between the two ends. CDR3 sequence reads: CASTLGSIVGTDTQYF. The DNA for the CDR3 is TGCGCCAGCACCCTGGGTTCCATTGTGGGCACAGATACGCAGTATTTT.

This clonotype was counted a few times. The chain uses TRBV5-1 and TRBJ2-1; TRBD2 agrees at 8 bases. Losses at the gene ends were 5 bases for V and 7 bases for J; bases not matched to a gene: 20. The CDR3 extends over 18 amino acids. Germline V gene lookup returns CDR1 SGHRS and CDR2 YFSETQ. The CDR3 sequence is CASRRKTYQQLAENEQFF. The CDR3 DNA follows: TGCGCCAGCAGGCGCAAAACGTACCAACAACTAGCGGAAAATGAGCAGTTCTTC.

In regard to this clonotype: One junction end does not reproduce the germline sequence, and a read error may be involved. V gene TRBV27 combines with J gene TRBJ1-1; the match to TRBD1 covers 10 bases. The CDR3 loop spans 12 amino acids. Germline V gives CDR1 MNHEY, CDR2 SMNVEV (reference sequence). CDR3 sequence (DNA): TGTGCCAGCAGTCCCAGGGACAGGGGCCTGATCTTT. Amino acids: CASSPRDRGLIF.

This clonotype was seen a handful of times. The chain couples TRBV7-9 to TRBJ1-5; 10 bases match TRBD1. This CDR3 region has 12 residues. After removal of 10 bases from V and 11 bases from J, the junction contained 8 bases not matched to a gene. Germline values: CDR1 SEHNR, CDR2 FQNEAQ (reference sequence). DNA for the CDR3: TGTGCCACCGGGACAGGGGATTACGCCCAGCATTTT. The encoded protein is CATGTGDYAQHF. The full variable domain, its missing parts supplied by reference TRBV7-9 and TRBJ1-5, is DTGVSQNPRHKITKRGQNVTFRCDPISEHNRLYWYRQTLGQGPEFLTYFQNEAQLEKSRLLSDRFSAERPKGSFSTLEIQRTEQGDSAMYLCATGTGDYAQHFGDGTRLSIL.

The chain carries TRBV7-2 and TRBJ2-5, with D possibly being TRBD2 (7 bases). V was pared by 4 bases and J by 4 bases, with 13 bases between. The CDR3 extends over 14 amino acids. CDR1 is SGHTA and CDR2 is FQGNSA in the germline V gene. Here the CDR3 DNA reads TGTGCCAGCAGCTCCCGGGGAGGGGGAGAGACCCAGTACTTC. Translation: CASSSRGGGETQYF. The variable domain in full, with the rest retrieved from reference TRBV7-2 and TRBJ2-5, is GAGVSQSPSNKVTEKGKDVELRCDPISGHTALYWYRQSLGQGLEFLIYFQGNSAPDKSGLPSDRFSAERTGGSVSTLTIQRTQQEDSAVYLCASSSRGGGETQYFGPGTRLLVL.

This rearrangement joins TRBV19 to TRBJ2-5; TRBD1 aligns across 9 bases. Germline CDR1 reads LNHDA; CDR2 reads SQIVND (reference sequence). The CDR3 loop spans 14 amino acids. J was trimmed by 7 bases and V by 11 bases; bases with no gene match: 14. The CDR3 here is CASSGQGQGGTQYF. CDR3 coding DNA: TGTGCCTCCTCTGGTCAGGGACAGGGTGGGACCCAGTACTTC.

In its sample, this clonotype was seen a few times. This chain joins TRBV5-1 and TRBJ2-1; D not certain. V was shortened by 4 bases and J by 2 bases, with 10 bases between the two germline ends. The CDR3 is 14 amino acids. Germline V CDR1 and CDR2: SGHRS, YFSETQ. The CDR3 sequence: CASSLQITYNEQFF. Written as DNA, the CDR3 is TGCGCCAGCAGCCTACAGATTACCTACAATGAGCAGTTCTTC.

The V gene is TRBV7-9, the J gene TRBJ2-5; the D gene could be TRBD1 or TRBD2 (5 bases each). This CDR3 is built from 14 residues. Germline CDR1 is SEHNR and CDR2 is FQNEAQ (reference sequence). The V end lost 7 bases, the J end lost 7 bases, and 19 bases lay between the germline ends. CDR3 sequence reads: CASIGDAGLGTQYF. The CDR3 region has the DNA TGTGCCAGCATCGGGGACGCCGGCCTTGGGACCCAGTACTTC.

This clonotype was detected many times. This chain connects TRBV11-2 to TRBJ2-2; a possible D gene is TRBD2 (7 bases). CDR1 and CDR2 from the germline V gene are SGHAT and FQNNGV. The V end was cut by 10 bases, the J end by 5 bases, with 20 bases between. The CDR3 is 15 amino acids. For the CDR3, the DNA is TGTGCCAACGAAGGGGGGGGGGCCCGAACCGGGGAGCTGTTTTTT. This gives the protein CANEGGGARTGELFF.

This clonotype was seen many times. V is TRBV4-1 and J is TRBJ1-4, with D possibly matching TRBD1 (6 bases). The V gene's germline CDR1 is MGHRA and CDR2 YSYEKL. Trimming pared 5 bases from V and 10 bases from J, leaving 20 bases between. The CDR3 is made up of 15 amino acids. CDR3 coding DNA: TGCGCCAGCAGCGCAGGGACAAGCCGATGGGGAAAACTGTTTTTT. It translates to CASSAGTSRWGKLFF.

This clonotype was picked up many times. CDR3 DNA sequence: TGCGCCAGCAGCTCGCGGATCCAATACAGTCAGCCCCAGCATTTT. It yields the protein CASSSRIQYSQPQHF. The chain carries TRBV4-1 and TRBJ1-5; D is uncertain. Germline values: CDR1 MGHRA, CDR2 YSYEKL. The V and J ends lost 5 bases and 6 bases respectively, with 17 bases between them. CDR3 size: 15 residues.

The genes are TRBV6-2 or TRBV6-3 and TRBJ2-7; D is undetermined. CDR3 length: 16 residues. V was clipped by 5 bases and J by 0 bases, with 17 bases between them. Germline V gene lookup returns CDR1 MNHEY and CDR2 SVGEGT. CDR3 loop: CASSTLRRGSSYEQYF. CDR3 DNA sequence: TGTGCCAGCAGTACGCTCCGGAGAGGAAGCTCCTACGAGCAGTACTTC.

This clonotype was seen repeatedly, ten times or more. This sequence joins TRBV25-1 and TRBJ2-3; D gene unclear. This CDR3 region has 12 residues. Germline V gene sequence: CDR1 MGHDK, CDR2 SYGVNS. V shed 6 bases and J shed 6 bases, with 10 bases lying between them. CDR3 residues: CASSLGWDTQYF. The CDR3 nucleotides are TGTGCCAGCAGCTTAGGTTGGGATACGCAGTATTTT.

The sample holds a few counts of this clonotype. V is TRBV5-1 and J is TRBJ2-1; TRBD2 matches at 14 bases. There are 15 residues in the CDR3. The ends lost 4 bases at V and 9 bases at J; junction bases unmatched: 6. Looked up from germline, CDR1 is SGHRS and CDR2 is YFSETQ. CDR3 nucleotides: TGCGCCAGCAGCCAGGGACTAGCGGGGGTGAGTGAGCAGTTCTTC. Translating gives CASSQGLAGVSEQFF.

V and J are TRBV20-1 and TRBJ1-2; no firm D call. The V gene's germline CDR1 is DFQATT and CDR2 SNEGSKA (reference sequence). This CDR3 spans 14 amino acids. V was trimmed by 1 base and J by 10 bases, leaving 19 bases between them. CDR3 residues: CSARAVGFGVLYTF. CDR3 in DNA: TGCAGTGCTAGAGCCGTAGGCTTTGGGGTTCTCTACACCTTC.

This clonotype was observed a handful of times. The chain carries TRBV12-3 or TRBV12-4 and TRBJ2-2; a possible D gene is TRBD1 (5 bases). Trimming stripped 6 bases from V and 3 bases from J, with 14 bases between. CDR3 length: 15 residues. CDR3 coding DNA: TGTGCCAGCAGCCTTTGGGCAGGGCACACCGGGGAGCTGTTTTTT. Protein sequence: CASSLWAGHTGELFF.